This T cell receptor beta chain was recorded in a study of CD8 T cells in Susac syndrome. After extraction with the RNeasy kit, roughly 0.5 to 1 ug of the RNA was reverse transcribed using random hexamers. It was immunoSEQ multiplex PCR that amplified TCR beta CDR3 across 54 Vbeta and 13 Jbeta. TCRdb reprocessed the immunoSEQ multiplex PCR reads with MiXCR, giving one entry per CDR3 protein. The repertoire holds about 160,000 distinct CDR3 sequences, 92% seen once, with around 0.079% in the top ten. Sequencing of TCR beta covered CD8+ and CD4+ T cells obtained from blood. From germline, CDR1 is LGHNA and CDR2 YNFKEQ. The CDR3 spans 17 residues. V gave up 2 bases and J gave up 0 bases, with 16 bases separating them.

The origin of this receptor is a human donor in good health. This rearrangement joins TRBV4-2 to TRBJ1-1, with D perhaps TRBD1 (6 bases). The sample was CD4+ T cells from PBMCs. The CDR3 sequence is CASSQKGGILMNTEAFF. The CDR3 DNA reads TGTGCCAGCAGCCAAAAAGGGGGGATCTTGATGAACACTGAAGCTTTCTTT.